The 18 T cell receptor beta chains reported below all come from one sample, sequenced in a study of blood T cells in healthy people across ages. The second PCR ran roughly 6 to 11 cycles with a sample-barcoded 5' primer and J-beta primers. Via MiXCR, TCRdb re-called the 5' RACE reads, giving one row per CDR3 protein. The sample lists approximately 800,000 distinct CDR3 sequences; around 25% were seen once. These data were also reused for a study on T cells of mothers and their children.

Sequencing used blood. The receptors derive from a boy aged 5-17 years in good health.

The chain has TRBV7-6 and TRBJ2-3; D not resolved. Germline CDR1 is SGHVS and CDR2 is FNYEAQ. The CDR3 consists of 14 residues. Trimming removed 5 bases from V and 2 bases from J, with 11 bases in between. The CDR3: CASSPGKHTDTQYF. The CDR3 DNA reads as TGTGCCAGCAGCCCGGGCAAGCACACAGATACGCAGTATTTT.

This clonotype came up a few times. The rearrangement links TRBV5-5 to TRBJ2-5; D is uncertain. The germline V gene has CDR1 SGHKS and CDR2 YYEKEE (reference sequence). The CDR3 is 15 residues long. Trimming took 0 bases from V and 5 from J, leaving 14 bases between them. This chain's CDR3 is CASSLGNGPGETQYF. The CDR3 nucleotides read TGTGCCAGCAGCTTGGGCAACGGGCCCGGGGAGACCCAGTACTTC.

V gene TRBV27 combines with J gene TRBJ2-7, with a weak D call TRBD1 (5 bases). Trimming stripped 7 bases from V and 0 bases from J, with 16 bases between. This CDR3 spans 15 amino acids. From germline, CDR1 is MNHEY and CDR2 SMNVEV (reference sequence). The CDR3 DNA reads as TGTGCCAGCATGAAGGGGTCGGACAACTCCTACGAGCAGTACTTC. Its translation: CASMKGSDNSYEQYF.

This clonotype was seen a few times. The genes are TRBV29-1 and TRBJ2-1; D not resolved. V dropped 4 bases and J dropped 3 bases, with 10 bases sitting between them. The germline V gene has CDR1 SQVTM and CDR2 ANQGSEA. This CDR3 is built from 13 residues. DNA for the CDR3: TGCAGCGTTGGGGTAGTAGACTACAATGAGCAGTTCTTC. Its translation is CSVGVVDYNEQFF.

This sequence joins TRBV28 and TRBJ2-7, with a weak D call TRBD2 (6 bases). This CDR3 is built from 13 residues. V lost 7 bases, J lost 5 bases, and 15 bases lay in between. Germline assignment: CDR1 MDHEN and CDR2 SYDVKM. CDR3: CASTAGSIDEQYF. CDR3 nucleotides: TGTGCCAGCACGGCGGGATCCATCGACGAGCAGTACTTC.

This clonotype was seen only a few times. The rearrangement uses TRBV7-9 and TRBJ1-1, with unresolved D. V was pared by 8 bases and J by 0 bases, with 13 bases between. CDR1 and CDR2 (germline): SEHNR, FQNEAQ (reference sequence). The CDR3 is 14 amino acids. DNA of the CDR3: TGTGCCAGCCCCCGACTCCCGATGAACACTGAAGCTTTCTTT. Encoded protein: CASPRLPMNTEAFF.

This clonotype came up a few times. The rearrangement uses TRBV6-2 or TRBV6-3 and TRBJ2-1; 9 nucleotides align to TRBD2. Germline trimming cut 2 bases from V and 4 bases from J; bases unmatched to any gene: 6. Germline V gene lookup returns CDR1 MNHEY and CDR2 SVGEGT. The CDR3 consists of 16 residues. This chain's CDR3 is CASSYGRGGIYNEQFF. The CDR3 coding sequence is TGTGCCAGCAGTTACGGGCGGGGGGGGATATACAATGAGCAGTTCTTC.

The chain uses TRBV4-2 and TRBJ2-7, with D perhaps assigned TRBD1 or TRBD2 (5 bases each). Germline V gene sequence: CDR1 LGHNA, CDR2 YNFKEQ. The germline V and J ends were trimmed by 4 bases and 2 bases, with 12 bases remaining between them. CDR3 length: 14 amino acids. The CDR3 nucleotides read TGTGCCAGCAGCCCCCTAGAGGGGACCTACGAGCAGTACTTC. Protein: CASSPLEGTYEQYF.

This clonotype was seen a few times. The chain is built from TRBV29-1 and TRBJ1-2; D not resolved. This CDR3 spans 11 amino acids. The V gene lost 4 bases and the J gene lost 8 bases, with 11 bases spanning the gap. Germline CDR1 and CDR2: SQVTM and ANQGSEA. In DNA form, the CDR3 reads TGCAGCGTTGTAGAGGATGGAGGCTACACCTTC. As protein: CSVVEDGGYTF.

This clonotype came up a few times. This chain links TRBV7-9 with TRBJ1-1, with D possibly matching TRBD1 (5 bases). With 3 bases removed from V and 1 base from J, the gap between germline ends came to 9 bases. The CDR3 is 14 amino acids. The germline V gene has CDR1 SEHNR and CDR2 FQNEAQ (reference sequence). As DNA, the CDR3 is TGTGCCAGCAGCTTCGACAGAGAGAACACTGAAGCTTTCTTT. It is translated as CASSFDRENTEAFF.

The CDR3 DNA is TGCAGTGCATGGCACAGTCTACAAGAGACCCAGTACTTC. It is translated as CSAWHSLQETQYF. V gene TRBV20-1 combines with J gene TRBJ2-5; D is unresolved. The CDR3 is made up of 13 amino acids. V dropped 6 bases and J dropped 2 bases, with 13 bases sitting between them. Germline CDR1 and CDR2: DFQATT and SNEGSKA (reference sequence).

The chain uses TRBV18 and TRBJ2-7; a weak D match, TRBD1 (6 bases). CDR3 length equals 16 residues. The germline V gene has CDR1 KGHSH and CDR2 LQKENI. Trimming shortened V by 5 bases and J by 2 bases, and 19 bases separated the two germline ends. The CDR3 nucleotides are TGTGCCAGCTCAACAGTAACAGGGTTTACCACCTACGAGCAGTACTTC. The encoded protein is CASSTVTGFTTYEQYF.

This clonotype came up a few times. The V gene is TRBV4-1, the J gene TRBJ1-4; no reliable D call. The germline gives CDR1 MGHRA, CDR2 YSYEKL. Trimming shortened V by 2 bases and J by 3 bases, and 10 bases separated the two germline ends. This CDR3 is 15 amino acids long. The CDR3 DNA reads TGCGCCAGCAGCCAACTCGGAGGATCTAATGAAAAACTGTTTTTT. Amino acids: CASSQLGGSNEKLFF.

This clonotype was counted between two and nine times. The genes are TRBV4-3 and TRBJ2-5; D is uncertain. The J call may be faulty, since TRBJ2-1 better matches the DNA end. The germline CDR1 and CDR2 sequences are LGHNA and YSLEER. The CDR3 sequence is 13 residues long. CDR3 region: CASSQGIYNEQFF. In nucleotides, the CDR3 is TGCGCCAGCAGCCAAGGTATTTACAATGAGCAGTTCTTC.

The gene calls are TRBV6-5 and TRBJ1-4; 9 bases map to TRBD1. Per the germline V gene, CDR1 is MNHEY and CDR2 is SVGAGI. J gave up 6 bases and V 5 bases, and 7 bases lay outside the gene matches. The CDR3 extends over 15 amino acids. The CDR3 loop is CASSPNTGGDEKLFF. CDR3 nucleotides: TGTGCCAGCAGTCCGAATACAGGGGGCGATGAAAAACTGTTTTTT.

This clonotype was picked up a small number of times. The rearrangement joins TRBV9 to TRBJ2-5, with D perhaps assigned TRBD1 or TRBD2 (5 bases each). The germline gives CDR1 SGDLS, CDR2 YYNGEE. This CDR3 contains 17 residues. The ends were cut back, 0 bases at V and 0 bases at J, with 15 bases in the middle. The CDR3 spells CASSVGGRLGDQETQYF. In DNA form, the CDR3 reads TGTGCCAGCAGCGTAGGAGGCCGTTTGGGGGACCAAGAGACCCAGTACTTC.

The J gene is TRBJ2-7, the V gene TRBV7-9; TRBD1 matches 8 bases. The ends lost 6 bases at V and 5 bases at J; junction bases unmatched: 9. Germline loops: CDR1 SEHNR, CDR2 FQNEAQ (reference sequence). The CDR3 runs to 14 residues. CDR3 bases: TGTGCCAGCAGACCGGACAGGGTGGTGAACGAGCAGTACTTC. Translation: CASRPDRVVNEQYF.

About this clonotype itself: The conserved phenylalanine or tryptophan is not found at the CDR3 terminus, so this likely reflects a read error. J is TRBJ1-3 and V is TRBV7-2, with D unclear. The CDR3 totals 16 residues. The V and J ends lost 3 bases and 0 bases respectively, with 12 bases between them. The germline V gene has CDR1 SGHTA and CDR2 FQGNSA. CDR3 in amino acids: CASSFMTGNSGNTIYL. DNA of the CDR3: TGTGCCAGCAGCTTCATGACTGGGAACTCTGGAAACACCATATATTTA.